The next 32 T cell receptor beta chains were all read from a single sample in a study of T cell repertoires in cytomegalovirus infection. For these TCRs, the target antigens are not known. TCRdb fed the reads into MiXCR, producing one record per CDR3 protein. This table holds around 110,000 distinct CDR3 sequences, about 9.5% found once. Material: PBMCs, sequenced either directly or after in vitro stimulation (not recorded which). The receptors shown here come from a human donor in good health (CMV status not recorded). Some clones in this sample may be carry-over from other donors' samples.

This clonotype was seen at least ten times. The chain uses TRBV19 and TRBJ1-2; 8 bases agree with TRBD1. The germline gives CDR1 LNHDA, CDR2 SQIVND (reference sequence). CDR3 size: 16 residues. J lost 8 bases, V lost 8 bases, and 19 bases had no gene match. Here the CDR3 reads CASSGQAYPGDAGYTF. CDR3 coding DNA: TGTGCCAGTTCGGGACAGGCCTATCCTGGGGACGCCGGCTACACCTTC.

This clonotype was seen at least ten times. The chain uses TRBV7-2 and TRBJ2-5; 7 bases align to TRBD2. This CDR3 is 15 amino acids long. Germline CDR1 and CDR2: SGHTA and FQGNSA. V shed 2 bases and J 0 bases; nucleotides not matched to a gene: 3. The CDR3 nucleotides are TGTGCCAGCAGCTTATCTAGCGGAAACCAAGAGACCCAGTACTTC. This gives the protein CASSLSSGNQETQYF.

This clonotype showed up many times. In DNA form, the CDR3 reads TGTGCCAGCAGGCTTAGCGGGGCGAACACCGGGGAGCTGTTTTTT. Amino acids: CASRLSGANTGELFF. V and J are TRBV12-3 or TRBV12-4 and TRBJ2-2, with 8 bases fitting TRBD2. Trimming at V came to 6 bases and at J to 0 bases, leaving 3 bases not matched to a gene. The CDR3 runs to 15 residues.

V is TRBV6-6 and J is TRBJ1-5; no clear D. Per the germline V gene, CDR1 is MNHNY and CDR2 is SVGAGI (reference sequence). V was pared by 2 bases and J by 2 bases, with 13 bases between. This CDR3 spans 16 amino acids. The CDR3, as DNA: TGTGCCAGCAGTTACGGTACAGTTGTGGGCAATCAGCCCCAGCATTTT. Amino acid sequence: CASSYGTVVGNQPQHF.

The chain's CDR3 is CSARGNFLAPNNEQFF. The DNA of the CDR3 is TGCAGTGCTAGAGGAAATTTCTTAGCCCCCAACAATGAGCAGTTCTTC. This rearrangement joins TRBV20-1 to TRBJ2-1; D unclear. CDR1 is DFQATT, CDR2 SNEGSKA, per germline (reference sequence). Trimming removed 1 base from V and 5 bases from J, with 18 bases in between. CDR3 length: 16 amino acids.

This chain uses TRBV18 with TRBJ2-7; D perhaps matches TRBD2 (5 bases). This CDR3 contains 14 residues. Per the germline V gene, CDR1 is KGHSH and CDR2 is LQKENI. V was cut by 7 bases and J by 1 base, with 14 bases left in between. This CDR3 is CASYHEGTSYEQYF. The CDR3, as DNA: TGTGCCAGCTATCACGAGGGCACGTCCTACGAGCAGTACTTC.

In this sample, this clonotype turned up many times. V usage is TRBV7-8 and J usage is TRBJ1-2, with TRBD1 matching 7 bases. Trimming removed 6 bases from V and 7 bases from J; junction bases left unmatched: 17. Per the germline V gene, CDR1 is SGHVS and CDR2 is FQNEAQ. The CDR3 contains 16 residues. The CDR3 coding sequence is TGTGCCAGCAGGTTTACCCCAGGGGGGCAGACCGGTGGCTACACCTTC. It specifies CASRFTPGGQTGGYTF. Variable domain in full (rest from reference TRBV7-8 and TRBJ1-2): GAGVSQSPRYKVAKRGQDVALRCDPISGHVSLFWYQQALGQGPEFLTYFQNEAQLDKSGLPSDRFFAERPEGSVSTLKIQRTQQEDSAVYLCASRFTPGGQTGGYTFGSGTRLTVV.

This clonotype was observed many times. V is TRBV28 and J is TRBJ1-5, with a possible D match to TRBD1 (5 bases). The CDR3 has 14 residues. From germline, CDR1 is MDHEN and CDR2 SYDVKM. V lost 2 bases and J lost 4, with 9 bases in between. The CDR3 loop reads CASSLPAGNQPQHF. CDR3 in DNA: TGTGCCAGCAGTTTACCCGCAGGGAATCAGCCCCAGCATTTT.

The table lists this clonotype with many counts. The J gene is TRBJ2-7, the V gene TRBV11-2; TRBD1 might be the D (5 bases). Germline CDR1 reads SGHAT; CDR2 reads FQNNGV. V lost 5 bases and J lost 0, with 11 bases in between. The CDR3 has 14 residues. The CDR3 spells CASSRSDSSYEQYV. The CDR3, as DNA: TGTGCCAGCAGCAGATCCGACAGCTCCTACGAGCAGTACGTC.

A few counts support this clonotype. The rearrangement joins TRBV24-1 to TRBJ2-5; TRBD2 aligns across 13 bases. Trimming took 4 bases from V and 4 from J; bases not matched to a gene: 8. CDR1 and CDR2 (germline): KGHDR, SFDVKD. This CDR3 is built from 17 residues. In DNA form, the CDR3 reads TGTGCCACCAGTGACCCTACTAGCGGGAGGGCCTCAGAGACCCAGTACTTC. It is translated as CATSDPTSGRASETQYF.

This sequence joins TRBV6-4 and TRBJ2-1; 7 bases are a match to TRBD2. V lost 6 bases to trimming and J lost 8 bases; unmatched junction nucleotides: 4. CDR1 is MRHNA and CDR2 is SNTAGT in the germline V gene. The CDR3 loop spans 12 amino acids. The CDR3 nucleotides read TGTGCCAGCAGGAGCGGGACCTATGAGCAGTTCTTC. Its protein product is CASRSGTYEQFF.

This clonotype was detected ten times or more. V and J are TRBV7-2 and TRBJ1-5; 7 bases are shared with TRBD1. This CDR3 is 15 amino acids long. V dropped 2 bases and J dropped 3; count of bases not matched to a gene: 4. Germline loops: CDR1 SGHTA, CDR2 FQGNSA. This chain's CDR3 is CASSLWDRSNQPQHF. CDR3 nucleotide sequence: TGTGCCAGCAGCTTATGGGACAGATCCAATCAGCCCCAGCATTTT.

The genes are TRBV7-1 and TRBJ2-7, with TRBD1 as a possible D gene (9 bases). TRBV7-1 is treated as an ORF (open reading frame) with a function not yet certain. V gave up 5 bases and J gave up 8 bases, with 31 bases separating them. This CDR3 has 18 residues. The CDR3 sequence is CASSLRDREISGAEQQYF. CDR3 nucleotide sequence: TGTGCCAGCAGCCTCCGGGACAGGGAGATTAGCGGGGCCGAGCAGCAGTACTTC.

There are a few counts of this clonotype. This rearrangement joins TRBV11-2 to TRBJ1-1; D remains unclear. Germline values: CDR1 SGHAT, CDR2 FQNNGV. The CDR3 runs to 14 residues. V shed 3 bases and J shed 0 bases, with 8 bases lying between them. CDR3 region: CASSLPGVNTEAFF. DNA for the CDR3: TGTGCCAGCAGCTTGCCCGGAGTGAACACTGAAGCTTTCTTT. The whole variable domain, filled in from reference TRBV11-2 and TRBJ1-1, reads EAGVAQSPRYKIIEKRQSVAFWCNPISGHATLYWYQQILGQGPKLLIQFQNNGVVDDSQLPKDRFSAERLKGVDSTLKIQPAKLEDSAVYLCASSLPGVNTEAFFGQGTRLTVV.

Note on this clonotype: One base away lies a much larger clone, so this may be a sequencing read error. This chain links TRBV7-2 with TRBJ2-1, with TRBD1 identical over 7 bases. CDR1 and CDR2 (germline): SGHTA, FQGNSA. This CDR3 comprises 16 residues. CDR3 nucleotide sequence: TGTGTCAGCAGCCGGGACAGCGCGTCGTCCTACAATGAGCAGTTCTTC. The encoded protein is CVSSRDSASSYNEQFF.

This clonotype was seen more than once but under ten times. The chain combines TRBV19 with TRBJ2-2, with 7 positions matching TRBD2. V gave up 3 bases and J gave up 5 bases; unmatched junction bases: 9. The germline V gene encodes CDR1 LNHDA and CDR2 SQIVND (reference sequence). The CDR3 extends over 16 amino acids. For the CDR3, the DNA is TGTGCCAGTAGTATGTTGCTAGCGGCATCGACCGGGGAGCTGTTTTTT. It translates to CASSMLLAASTGELFF.

This clonotype has just a few counts. The chain combines TRBV7-8 with TRBJ2-2; D is possibly TRBD2 (5 bases). The CDR3 consists of 15 residues. Germline V gives CDR1 SGHVS, CDR2 FQNEAQ. With 2 bases removed from V and 0 bases from J, the gap between germline ends came to 7 bases. DNA of the CDR3: TGTGCCAGCAGCTTAACGGGGACGAACACCGGGGAGCTGTTTTTT. Residues: CASSLTGTNTGELFF.

The chain links TRBV4-3 to TRBJ2-7, with a tentative D call TRBD2 (6 bases). The CDR3 has 16 amino acids. Trimming shortened V by 2 bases and J by 3 bases, and 17 bases separated the two germline ends. The germline V gene has CDR1 LGHNA and CDR2 YSLEER. This CDR3 is CASSQPSLRRGYEQYV. CDR3 DNA sequence: TGCGCCAGCAGCCAACCGTCCCTCAGGCGGGGCTACGAGCAGTACGTC.

The chain couples TRBV6-5 to TRBJ2-3; no clear D. This CDR3 contains 14 residues. V lost 7 bases, J lost 2 bases, and 13 bases lay in between. CDR1 is MNHEY, CDR2 SVGAGI, per germline. The CDR3 reads CASMADPITDTQYF. The CDR3 region has the DNA TGTGCCAGCATGGCGGATCCCATCACAGATACGCAGTATTTT.

In its sample, this clonotype was seen a few times. The chain recombines TRBV5-1 with TRBJ1-4; D possibly corresponds to TRBD1 (5 bases). Germline CDR1 reads SGHRS; CDR2 reads YFSETQ. The CDR3 has 15 amino acids. The V end was cut by 4 bases, the J end by 8 bases, with 18 bases between. The CDR3 region is CASSQRGSFGEKLFF. CDR3 nucleotides: TGCGCCAGCAGCCAGCGGGGGAGTTTCGGCGAAAAACTGTTTTTT. Variable domain in full (rest from reference TRBV5-1 and TRBJ1-4): KAGVTQTPRYLIKTRGQQVTLSCSPISGHRSVSWYQQTPGQGLQFLFEYFSETQRNKGNFPGRFSGRQFSNSRSEMNVSTLELGDSALYLCASSQRGSFGEKLFFGSGTQLSVL.

This clonotype was counted many times. The chain uses TRBV7-2 and TRBJ1-5, with D perhaps matching TRBD1 (5 bases). Trimming cost V 5 bases and J 5 bases, with 13 bases left between them. CDR3 size: 14 residues. Germline assignment: CDR1 SGHTA and CDR2 FQGNSA. The CDR3 region is CASSPGDRYQPQHF. As DNA, the CDR3 is TGTGCCAGCAGCCCTGGGGACCGATATCAGCCCCAGCATTTT.

Note on this clonotype: This may stem from a read error, because a much larger clone lies one nucleotide away. V gene TRBV6-6 combines with J gene TRBJ2-3, with 8 nucleotides matching TRBD2. CDR1 is MNHNY, CDR2 SVGAGI, per germline (reference sequence). The CDR3 is 11 residues long. CDR3: CTSGSTDTHYF. The CDR3 bases are TGTACCAGCGGGAGCACAGATACGCATTATTTT.

There are many counts of this clonotype. The gene calls are TRBV6-2 or TRBV6-3 and TRBJ2-1, with D perhaps matching TRBD2 (5 bases). CDR1 is MNHEY and CDR2 is SVGEGT in the germline V gene. The CDR3 has 14 amino acids. Trimming shortened V by 7 bases and J by 9 bases, and 19 bases separated the two germline ends. The CDR3 protein is CASNLAGVLGEQFF. The CDR3 DNA follows: TGTGCCAGCAACCTAGCCGGGGTCTTGGGTGAGCAGTTCTTC.

There are many counts of this clonotype. This chain links TRBV20-1 with TRBJ2-3, with 7 nucleotides matching TRBD2. The CDR3 runs 15 residues. The germline gives CDR1 DFQATT, CDR2 SNEGSKA (reference sequence). J lost 4 bases, V lost 0 bases, and 7 bases had no gene match. The CDR3 region is CSARDSGRGPDTQYF. CDR3 nucleotide sequence: TGCAGTGCTAGAGATAGTGGGAGGGGCCCAGATACGCAGTATTTT.

This clonotype was seen ten or more times. The gene calls are TRBV28 and TRBJ1-2; D perhaps matches TRBD1 (5 bases). V was shortened by 11 bases and J by 7 bases, with 17 bases between the two germline ends. The CDR3 length is 12 residues. Germline loops: CDR1 MDHEN, CDR2 SYDVKM. CDR3 protein: CASQGQGSGYTF. The CDR3 DNA is TGTGCCTCTCAAGGGCAGGGTAGTGGCTACACCTTC.

The chain uses TRBV24-1 and TRBJ2-3; TRBD1 matches 7 bases. CDR3 size: 15 residues. Germline V lookup: CDR1 KGHDR, CDR2 SFDVKD. Trimming cost V 4 bases and J 4 bases; bases outside gene matches: 7. This chain's CDR3 is CATSDETGSPDTQYF. The CDR3 bases are TGTGCCACCAGTGACGAGACAGGGTCCCCAGATACGCAGTATTTT.

In nucleotides, the CDR3 is TGTGCCAGCAGCACATCAGCGAACACTGAAGCTTTCTTT. Protein sequence: CASSTSANTEAFF. The chain has TRBV9 and TRBJ1-1; the D is unclear. Looked up from germline, CDR1 is SGDLS and CDR2 is YYNGEE. There are 13 residues in the CDR3. With 4 bases removed from V and 1 base from J, the gap between germline ends came to 8 bases.

The chain has TRBV9 and TRBJ2-1; D is ambiguous. This CDR3 region has 11 residues. Germline-derived CDR1 and CDR2 are SGDLS and YYNGEE. Trimming left V 3 bases short and J 5 bases short, with 3 bases between. CDR3: CASSGDNEQFF. CDR3 nucleotides: TGTGCCAGCAGCGGGGACAATGAGCAGTTCTTC.

In this sample, this clonotype turned up many times. This chain joins TRBV7-2 and TRBJ2-2; D gene unclear. In germline, CDR1 is SGHTA, CDR2 FQGNSA. V was shortened by 5 bases and J by 8 bases, with 12 bases between the two germline ends. The CDR3 consists of 13 residues. CDR3 protein: CASSETTRGELFF. The CDR3 region has the DNA TGTGCCAGCAGCGAAACGACCCGAGGGGAGCTGTTTTTT.

This clonotype was counted many times. The CDR3 loop reads CASSFGLASDTQYF. CDR3 DNA sequence: TGTGCCAGCAGCTTCGGGCTAGCCTCAGATACGCAGTATTTT. The chain employs TRBV7-2 and TRBJ2-3; TRBD2 might be the D (5 bases). V was shortened by 3 bases and J by 4 bases, with 11 bases between the two germline ends. The CDR3 covers 14 residues. The germline V gene encodes CDR1 SGHTA and CDR2 FQGNSA. Filled out from reference TRBV7-2 and TRBJ2-3, the complete variable domain reads GAGVSQSPSNKVTEKGKDVELRCDPISGHTALYWYRQSLGQGLEFLIYFQGNSAPDKSGLPSDRFSAERTGGSVSTLTIQRTQQEDSAVYLCASSFGLASDTQYFGPGTRLTVL.

This clonotype was observed once. Relative to the germline gene, one junction end is altered; a read error may explain this. The chain joins TRBV7-3 to TRBJ2-1; D is unclear. Germline V gene data show CDR1 as SGHTA and CDR2 as FQGTGA. The CDR3 is 13 amino acids. CDR3 sequence: CDSSSTVYNEQFF. The CDR3 DNA reads TGTGACAGCAGCTCGACGGTCTACAATGAGCAGTTCTTC.

This clonotype showed up many times. The rearrangement links TRBV7-2 to TRBJ2-7; 8 nucleotides line up with TRBD2. The CDR3 covers 15 residues. Trimming removed 6 bases from V and 0 bases from J; junction bases left unmatched: 7. In germline, CDR1 is SGHTA, CDR2 FQGNSA. The CDR3 DNA sequence: TGTGCCAGCAGAGAAAGCGGGAGTGTCTCCTACGAGCAGTACGTC. Translation gives CASRESGSVSYEQYV.